This T cell receptor beta chain was retrieved from a study of cytomegalovirus exposure and HLA in healthy donors. Study-wide findings and caveats: In an earlier analysis, most TCR beta V segments were productive about 87% or about 30% of the time. As a later analysis showed, several of the most significant clusters appeared to be linked to common viral pathogens. Usually a TCR sequence was rare, but some public TCRs were found in many donors. An analysis that came later showed most CMV-associated TCR beta chains appearing HLA-restricted.

The primer mix had 60 Vbeta and 13 Jbeta primers. Here immunoSEQ multiplex PCR was the method, and the copy in TCRdb shows in-frame clones only, minus some. The sample gives 80,000 to 130,000 clones, about 77% of which show up once; more than 3% is in the top ten. The CDR3 length is 20 residues. Germline CDR1 reads SGHDN; CDR2 reads FVKESK. V lost 0 bases, J lost 6 bases, and 21 bases stayed unmatched. Regarding this clone: What it binds is unknown.

The chain is built from TRBV14 and TRBJ1-2; 8 positions match TRBD1. This receptor was taken from a woman in her fifties or sixties in good health and CMV-seropositive. Material for sequencing was PBMCs. The CDR3 reads CASSQDRARTGIYIAHGYTF. The CDR3, as DNA: TGTGCCAGCAGCCAAGATAGGGCCCGGACAGGGATCTATATTGCGCATGGCTACACCTTC. The variable domain in full, with the rest retrieved from reference TRBV14 and TRBJ1-2, is EAGVTQFPSHSVIEKGQTVTLRCDPISGHDNLYWYRRVMGKEIKFLLHFVKESKQDESGMPNNRFLAERTGGTYSTLKVQPAELEDSGVYFCASSQDRARTGIYIAHGYTFGSGTRLTVV.